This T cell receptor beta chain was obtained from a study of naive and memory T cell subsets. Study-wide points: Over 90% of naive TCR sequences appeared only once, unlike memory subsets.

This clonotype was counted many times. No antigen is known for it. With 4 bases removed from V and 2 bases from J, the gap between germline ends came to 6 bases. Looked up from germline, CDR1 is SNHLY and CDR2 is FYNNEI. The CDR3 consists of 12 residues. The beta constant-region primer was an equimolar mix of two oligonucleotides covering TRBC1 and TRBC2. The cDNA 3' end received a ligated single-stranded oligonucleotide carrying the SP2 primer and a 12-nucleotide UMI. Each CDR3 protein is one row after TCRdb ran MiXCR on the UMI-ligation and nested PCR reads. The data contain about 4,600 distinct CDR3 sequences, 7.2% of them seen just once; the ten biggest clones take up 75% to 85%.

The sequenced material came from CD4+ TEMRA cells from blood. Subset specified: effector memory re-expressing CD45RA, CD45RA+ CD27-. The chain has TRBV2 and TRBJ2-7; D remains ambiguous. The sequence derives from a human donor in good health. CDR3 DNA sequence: TGTGCCAGCAGTGCCCGCCCCTACGAGCAGTACTTC. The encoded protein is CASSARPYEQYF.